The 16 T cell receptor beta chains below were found in one sample sequenced in a study of tissue T cells after allogeneic stem cell transplantation (dated 2022 in TCRdb). According to the study, the label for this sample's time point signals: human tissue collected at research (rapid) autopsy. The library was made by the immunoSEQ multiplex PCR assay. Entries here come from immuneACCESS through TCRdb and include only in-frame sequences with V and J called. Some clones fail to appear in such tables; in the studies checked, an unresolved V gene covers under half of the shortfall, and the cause of the remainder is unknown. The sample table records about 4,300 clones; approximately 66% of these occur just once. 6.9% of the sample lies in the top ten. Source: left colon tissue, taken at autopsy. These receptors all stem from a male donor aged 60 or over with lung cancer.

The chain is built from TRBV30 and TRBJ1-3; D gene ambiguous. Germline values: CDR1 GTSNPN, CDR2 SVGIG (reference sequence). CDR3 length: 15 amino acids. The ends were cut back, 4 bases at V and 0 bases at J, with 13 bases in the middle. Written as DNA, the CDR3 is TGTGCCTGGATTGGAGGCACAATCTCTGGAAACACCATATATTTT. Amino acid sequence: CAWIGGTISGNTIYF.

The V gene is TRBV5-4, the J gene TRBJ2-1, with TRBD2 identical over 10 bases. Per the germline V gene, CDR1 is SGHNT and CDR2 is YYREEE (reference sequence). The CDR3 covers 16 residues. J lost 10 bases, V lost 3 bases, and 13 bases had no gene match. The CDR3 sequence: CASSSSGLAGVREQFF. The CDR3 nucleotides read TGTGCCAGCAGCTCCTCCGGGCTAGCGGGAGTGAGGGAGCAGTTCTTC.

The chain employs TRBV4-3 and TRBJ2-1, with D uncertain. The V end was cut by 2 bases, the J end by 0 bases, with 8 bases between. This CDR3 is 15 amino acids long. Germline V gene lookup returns CDR1 LGHNA and CDR2 YSLEER. CDR3 residues: CASSQSESSYNEQFF. The DNA of the CDR3 is TGCGCCAGCAGCCAATCAGAAAGCTCCTACAATGAGCAGTTCTTC.

This clone appeared a few times. The V gene is TRBV11-2, the J gene TRBJ2-7, with 7 bases aligning to TRBD1. The V gene's germline CDR1 is SGHAT and CDR2 FQNNGV. The CDR3 has 13 residues. The ends lost 8 bases at V and 9 bases at J; junction bases unmatched: 13. CDR3 bases: TGTGCCAGCTCCTACCAGGACAGGTCCCCGCAGTACTTC. Amino acids: CASSYQDRSPQYF.

This sequence joins TRBV30 and TRBJ1-5, with a tentative D call TRBD1 (5 bases). The germline V and J ends were trimmed by 3 bases and 6 bases, with 21 bases remaining between them. Per germline, CDR1 GTSNPN and CDR2 SVGIG (reference sequence). CDR3 length: 16 residues. The CDR3 loop is CAWSPGTAELTQPQHF. CDR3 bases: TGTGCCTGGAGCCCCGGGACCGCGGAACTCACTCAGCCCCAGCATTTT.

This chain joins TRBV28 and TRBJ2-3; 7 bases agree with TRBD2. This CDR3 is built from 15 residues. V lost 3 bases to trimming and J lost 5 bases; unmatched junction nucleotides: 8. CDR1 is MDHEN, CDR2 SYDVKM, per germline. This CDR3 is CASSLREWGVDTQYF. The CDR3 DNA follows: TGTGCCAGCAGTTTGCGGGAGTGGGGTGTAGATACGCAGTATTTT.

This chain connects TRBV7-5 to TRBJ2-1; TRBD2 is the table's D call and was not checked against the DNA. TRBV7-5 is a known pseudogene. This CDR3 has 16 amino acids. Here the CDR3 DNA reads TGTGCCATACCCCCTAAAGGACTAGCGGTTTACAATGAGCAGTTCTTC. As protein: CAIPPKGLAVYNEQFF.

The V and J genes are TRBV29-1 and TRBJ1-1, with D maybe TRBD1 (5 bases). Trimming shortened V by 0 bases and J by 8 bases, and 10 bases separated the two germline ends. Germline V CDR1 and CDR2: SQVTM, ANQGSEA. This CDR3 has 12 amino acids. The CDR3 DNA reads TGCAGCGTTGAAGATGGAGGGGCGGAAGCTTTCTTT. Translating it yields CSVEDGGAEAFF.

This chain joins TRBV2 and TRBJ1-1, with D unclear. The CDR3 runs 18 residues. Looked up from germline, CDR1 is SNHLY and CDR2 is FYNNEI. Trimming cost V 0 bases and J 5 bases, with 22 bases left between them. The CDR3 reads CASSEAVSSGGGGTEAFF. CDR3 nucleotides: TGTGCCAGCAGTGAAGCGGTAAGTTCGGGAGGAGGAGGGACTGAAGCTTTCTTT.

The chain has TRBV13 and TRBJ2-7; D is unresolved. The V gene's germline CDR1 is PRHDT and CDR2 FYEKMQ (reference sequence). The V and J ends lost 0 bases and 2 bases respectively, with 5 bases between them. The CDR3 loop spans 13 amino acids. Written as DNA, the CDR3 is TGTGCCAGCAGCTTAGGCGAAGCCTACGAGCAGTACTTC. This encodes CASSLGEAYEQYF.

The gene calls are TRBV5-1 and TRBJ1-3; D is possibly TRBD1 (6 bases). V lost 5 bases and J 0 bases, leaving 27 bases between the germline ends. The germline V gene has CDR1 SGHRS and CDR2 YFSETQ. The CDR3 loop spans 20 amino acids. CDR3 nucleotide sequence: TGCGCCAGCAGTTTAGCGGGACACCTGAACTCAGGCTTCTCTGGAAACACCATATATTTT. Its protein product is CASSLAGHLNSGFSGNTIYF.

V gene TRBV4-3 combines with J gene TRBJ2-5; no reliable D call. Germline loops: CDR1 LGHNA, CDR2 YSLEER. This CDR3 is 14 amino acids long. V was cut by 1 base and J by 5 bases, with 11 bases left in between. The CDR3 reads CASSQAVGKETQYF. The CDR3 coding sequence is TGCGCCAGCAGCCAAGCGGTAGGGAAGGAGACCCAGTACTTC.

The rearrangement links TRBV3-1 (or the pseudogene TRBV3-2) to TRBJ1-6; 7 nucleotides match TRBD1. Germline CDR1 LGHDT, CDR2 YNNKEL (reference sequence). This CDR3 region has 14 residues. The V gene end was trimmed by 4 bases and the J gene end by 11 bases; junction bases not matched to a gene: 8. CDR3 in DNA: TGTGCCAGCAGCCTGGGACAGAAGGGCACACCCCTCCACTTT. It translates to CASSLGQKGTPLHF.

The chain uses TRBV18 and TRBJ2-5, with 7 bases that match TRBD1. After removal of 5 bases from V and 4 bases from J, the junction contained 4 bases not matched to a gene. Germline CDR1 reads KGHSH; CDR2 reads LQKENI. The CDR3 totals 13 residues. The CDR3 loop is CASSSGQAETQYF. In DNA, the CDR3 is TGTGCCAGCTCATCCGGACAGGCAGAGACCCAGTACTTC.

The chain links TRBV10-3 to TRBJ1-1, with a weak D call TRBD1 (5 bases). The CDR3 runs to 16 residues. Trimming pared 4 bases from V and 3 bases from J, leaving 18 bases between. CDR1 is ENHRY and CDR2 is SYGVKD in the germline V gene. CDR3 sequence reads: CAISARDGASDTEAFF. The CDR3 region has the DNA TGTGCCATCAGTGCCCGGGACGGGGCATCGGACACTGAAGCTTTCTTT.

By share of the sample, this clone is large. The rearrangement joins TRBV7-2 to TRBJ1-1; D call uncertain. Trimming took off 2 bases at V and 1 base at J, with 8 bases between the two ends. Germline V gives CDR1 SGHTA, CDR2 FQGNSA. This CDR3 region has 14 residues. The CDR3 protein is CASSLFITNTEAFF. Written as DNA, the CDR3 is TGTGCCAGCAGCTTATTCATTACGAACACTGAAGCTTTCTTT.